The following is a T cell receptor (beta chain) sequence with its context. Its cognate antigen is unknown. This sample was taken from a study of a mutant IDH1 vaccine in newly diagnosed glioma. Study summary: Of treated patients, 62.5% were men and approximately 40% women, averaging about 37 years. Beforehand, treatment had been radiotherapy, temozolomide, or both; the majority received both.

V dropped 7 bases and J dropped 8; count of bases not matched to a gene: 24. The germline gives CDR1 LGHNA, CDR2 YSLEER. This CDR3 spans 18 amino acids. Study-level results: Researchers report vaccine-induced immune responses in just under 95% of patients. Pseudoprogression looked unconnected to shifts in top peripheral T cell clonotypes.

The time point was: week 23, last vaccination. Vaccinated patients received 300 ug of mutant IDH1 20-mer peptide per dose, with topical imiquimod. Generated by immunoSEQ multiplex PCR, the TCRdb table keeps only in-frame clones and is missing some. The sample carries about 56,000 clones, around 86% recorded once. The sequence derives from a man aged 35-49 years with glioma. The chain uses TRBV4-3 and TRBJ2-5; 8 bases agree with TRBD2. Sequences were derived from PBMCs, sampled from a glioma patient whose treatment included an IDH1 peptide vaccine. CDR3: CASTKAAAGTGTRPTQYF. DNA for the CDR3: TGCGCCAGCACTAAAGCGGCCGCGGGTACCGGGACTAGACCAACCCAGTACTTC.